The source of this T cell receptor (beta chain) is a study of Graves' ophthalmopathy and Graves' hyperthyroidism. RNA transcripts were the template, and TCR beta CDR3 regions were amplified from them. An initial RT-PCR round employing HTBI primers preceded a second-round multiplex PCR. TCRdb re-derived calls from the multiplex PCR reads in MiXCR, one entry per CDR3 protein. The sample carries some 350,000 distinct CDR3 sequences, roughly 17% recorded once. This clonotype was seen many times. Its target is not known. Whole-study findings and limits: Blood shared most expanded thyroid clonotypes above 0.001 frequency. Separation of ophthalmopathy from stable hyperthyroidism was achieved by a 13-signature model, at about 90% sensitivity and 70% to 82% specificity.

The diagnosis combined clinical symptoms, thyroxine, TRAb, thyroid ultrasound and orbital computed tomography scans. The PBMCs had their origin in roughly 9.4 ml of fresh peripheral blood. The V and J ends lost 5 bases and 6 bases, in that order; junction bases with no gene match: 8. The CDR3 spans 15 residues. The germline V gene encodes CDR1 SNHLY and CDR2 FYNNEI. The chain couples TRBV2 to TRBJ2-4, with 9 nucleotides matching TRBD1. Specimen: peripheral blood. The TCR comes from an adult woman with stable Graves' hyperthyroidism. CDR3 region: CASSQDRGRGNIQYF. The CDR3 nucleotides read TGTGCCAGCAGTCAGGACAGGGGAAGGGGAAACATTCAGTACTTC.